Sequencing of this T cell receptor (beta chain) was carried out in a study of blood T cell repertoires in COVID-19. As for the study in general: From T cells, B-cell-depleted T cells, or PBMCs came the material, which was cDNA or gDNA.

On this clone: This sample includes further DNA sequences coding for the same CDR3.

Clinical history as reported by participants underpinned cohort assignment. Exposed participants came across a COVID-19 case within 2 weeks before study entry. Measured with immunoSEQ multiplex PCR; TCRdb has only the in-frame clones, and not every one. The data show 350,000 or so clones, with about nine tenths seen just once and approximately 1% held by the top ten. Material: PBMCs or T cells enriched from blood (not recorded which). The TCR originated in a woman in her 30s who had been exposed to COVID-19.

The CDR3: CASSIDRGNTEAFF. The CDR3 DNA follows: TGTGCCAGTAGTATCGACAGGGGGAACACTGAAGCTTTCTTT. The chain has TRBV19 and TRBJ1-1; the match to TRBD1 covers 8 bases. Germline loops: CDR1 LNHDA, CDR2 SQIVND (reference sequence). The CDR3 runs to 14 residues. With V trimmed by 3 bases and J by 1 base, 1 base remained unmatched.